One and the same sample provided the 3 T cell receptor beta chains below, sequenced in a study of tumor-infiltrating lymphocytes in localized non-small cell lung cancer. TCRdb's table, derived via immunoSEQ multiplex PCR, lists solely in-frame clones and lacks some. The table records 13,000 or so clones, around 80% of them present only once. The sample comprised lung tumor tissue. The source is a human donor with non-small cell lung cancer.

The chain recombines TRBV6-1 with TRBJ1-5; D is ambiguous. Trimming took 3 bases from V and 7 from J, leaving 16 bases between them. The CDR3 runs 15 residues. Per the germline V gene, CDR1 is MNHNS and CDR2 is SASEGT. The CDR3 DNA reads TGTGCCAGCAGTGAGGTCGTTCCTCTCCCCCAGCCCCAGCATTTT. It translates to CASSEVVPLPQPQHF.

The chain is built from TRBV18 and TRBJ1-5, with D maybe TRBD1 (5 bases). V gave up 2 bases and J gave up 8 bases, with 10 bases separating them. The CDR3 spans 13 residues. Germline lookup yields CDR1 KGHSH and CDR2 LQKENI. This CDR3 reads CASSPSGGEPQHF. The CDR3 DNA follows: TGTGCCAGCTCACCATCCGGGGGTGAGCCCCAGCATTTT.

This chain connects TRBV9 to TRBJ2-7; D is possibly TRBD1 or TRBD2 (6 bases each). Germline loops: CDR1 SGDLS, CDR2 YYNGEE. The V end lost 0 bases, the J end lost 2 bases, and 12 bases lay between the germline ends. CDR3 length: 15 amino acids. CDR3 DNA: TGTGCCAGCAGCGTAGGGAGGGGGAGGACCTACGAGCAGTACTTC. This sequence encodes CASSVGRGRTYEQYF.